Following are 32 T cell receptor beta chains from one sample sequenced in a study of cytomegalovirus exposure and HLA in healthy donors. The study ran its PCR with 60 Vbeta and 13 Jbeta primers. The protocol was immunoSEQ multiplex PCR, while the TCRdb copy is restricted to in-frame clones and leaves out a portion. Among tens of thousands of clones listed, 75% to 80% were seen once. The material sequenced was PBMCs. These receptors were collected from a female donor in good health and CMV-seronegative.

The chain links TRBV29-1 to TRBJ2-4; maybe TRBD1 (6 bases). V was trimmed by 7 bases and J by 7 bases, leaving 14 bases between them. The V gene's germline CDR1 is SQVTM and CDR2 ANQGSEA. The CDR3 loop spans 12 amino acids. The CDR3 sequence: CSGDTGGNIQYF. The CDR3 nucleotides are TGCAGCGGGGACACGGGCGGGAACATTCAGTACTTC.

The CDR3 protein is CASSTLAGSTDTQYF. The CDR3 nucleotides are TGCGCCAGCAGCACGCTAGCGGGGAGCACAGATACGCAGTATTTT. J is TRBJ2-3 and V is TRBV5-1; 9 bases are shared with TRBD2. Germline CDR1 SGHRS, CDR2 YFSETQ. CDR3 length: 15 residues. V gave up 4 bases and J gave up 0 bases; unmatched junction bases: 3.

V usage is TRBV5-1 and J usage is TRBJ1-2, with TRBD1 matching over 10 bases. This CDR3 comprises 16 residues. CDR1 and CDR2 (germline): SGHRS, YFSETQ. V gave up 3 bases and J gave up 0 bases; unmatched junction bases: 5. The CDR3 here is CASSYGQGGANYGYTF. CDR3 coding DNA: TGCGCCAGCAGCTACGGACAGGGGGGAGCTAACTATGGCTACACCTTC. Based on the CDR3 plus reference TRBV5-1 and TRBJ1-2, the full variable domain is KAGVTQTPRYLIKTRGQQVTLSCSPISGHRSVSWYQQTPGQGLQFLFEYFSETQRNKGNFPGRFSGRQFSNSRSEMNVSTLELGDSALYLCASSYGQGGANYGYTFGSGTRLTVV.

The V gene is TRBV7-9, the J gene TRBJ2-7; D may be TRBD2 (5 bases). This CDR3 contains 13 residues. V lost 4 bases and J 7 bases, leaving 14 bases between the germline ends. From germline, CDR1 is SEHNR and CDR2 FQNEAQ (reference sequence). The CDR3 here is CASSSPSGVEQYF. The CDR3 nucleotides read TGTGCCAGCAGCTCCCCCTCCGGGGTTGAGCAGTACTTC.

The rearrangement links TRBV18 to TRBJ2-3; 10 bases align to TRBD2. The CDR3 runs 18 residues. The germline gives CDR1 KGHSH, CDR2 LQKENI. V was clipped by 6 bases and J by 3 bases; unmatched bases: 15. The CDR3 coding sequence is TGTGCCAGCTCGCCGCCCCCTAGCGGGGGAAAACAAACAGATACGCAGTATTTT. As protein: CASSPPPSGGKQTDTQYF.

This chain connects TRBV5-1 to TRBJ1-6; D perhaps matches TRBD1 (6 bases). Trimming removed 4 bases from V and 6 bases from J, with 11 bases in between. The germline gives CDR1 SGHRS, CDR2 YFSETQ. CDR3 length equals 14 residues. The CDR3 loop reads CASSHGQFNSPLHF. The DNA for the CDR3 is TGCGCCAGCAGCCACGGACAGTTTAATTCACCCCTCCACTTT.

The V call is TRBV6-5, the J call TRBJ2-1, with TRBD1 matching 9 bases. Germline assignment: CDR1 MNHEY and CDR2 SVGAGI. The junction had 1 base not matched to a gene; V was cut back by 0 bases and J by 4 bases. The CDR3 has 15 amino acids. CDR3 DNA sequence: TGTGCCAGCAGTTACTCCGGACAGGGGTACAATGAGCAGTTCTTC. Translated, it gives CASSYSGQGYNEQFF.

The rearrangement joins TRBV21-1 to TRBJ1-3; TRBD1, the D gene given by the table, was not confirmed from the DNA. TRBV21-1 is a known pseudogene. The CDR3 extends over 18 amino acids. The CDR3 coding sequence is TGTGCCAGCAGCAACTACTTCCGGGACAGGGAGTCTGGAAACACCATATATTTT. This translates into CASSNYFRDRESGNTIYF.

The rearrangement joins TRBV5-1 to TRBJ1-1; D gene ambiguous. The CDR3 is 15 residues long. Germline V gives CDR1 SGHRS, CDR2 YFSETQ. Trimming shortened V by 1 base and J by 1 base, and 11 bases separated the two germline ends. The CDR3 DNA follows: TGCGCCAGCAGCTTGTCTGGAACAGCGAACACTGAAGCTTTCTTT. Translated, it gives CASSLSGTANTEAFF.

The genes are TRBV18 and TRBJ2-7, with 11 bases fitting TRBD2. The CDR3 sequence is 14 residues long. CDR1 and CDR2 (germline): KGHSH, LQKENI. Germline trimming cut 3 bases from V and 7 bases from J; bases unmatched to any gene: 5. The CDR3 nucleotides read TGTGCCAGCTCACCCTTAGCGGGGGGGCTGGAGCAGTACTTC. Translation gives CASSPLAGGLEQYF. Supplemented by reference TRBV18 and TRBJ2-7, the full variable domain reads NAGVMQNPRHLVRRRGQEARLRCSPMKGHSHVYWYRQLPEEGLKFMVYLQKENIIDESGMPKERFSAEFPKEGPSILRIQQVVRGDSAAYFCASSPLAGGLEQYFGPGTRLTVT.

A remark on this clone: Within the sample, other DNA sequences also encode this same CDR3. The chain's CDR3 is CASSLEGSSYNEQFF. As DNA, the CDR3 is TGTGCCAGCAGCTTGGAAGGGAGCTCCTACAATGAGCAGTTCTTC. This chain links TRBV5-4 with TRBJ2-1; D perhaps matches TRBD2 (5 bases). The germline gives CDR1 SGHNT, CDR2 YYREEE (reference sequence). V was pared by 0 bases and J by 0 bases, with 7 bases between. CDR3 length equals 15 residues.

The rearrangement links TRBV25-1 to TRBJ1-1, with 10 bases that match TRBD1. V lost 6 bases, J lost 5 bases, and 3 bases stayed unmatched. The CDR3 length is 13 residues. The germline CDR1 and CDR2 sequences are MGHDK and SYGVNS. The CDR3 region has the DNA TGTGCCAGCAGAGGGACAGGGGAGACTGAAGCTTTCTTT. It is translated as CASRGTGETEAFF.

This sequence joins TRBV6-5 and TRBJ1-1, with TRBD1 matching 11 bases. The CDR3 sequence is 15 residues long. Germline CDR1 reads MNHEY; CDR2 reads SVGAGI. Losses at the gene ends were 6 bases for V and 4 bases for J; bases not matched to a gene: 7. The CDR3 DNA reads TGTGCCAGCAGCCGGACAGGGGGCGCGGCCACTGAAGCTTTCTTT. Its protein product is CASSRTGGAATEAFF.

V usage is TRBV9 and J usage is TRBJ2-5; 7 nucleotides agree with TRBD2. Germline trimming cut 0 bases from V and 4 bases from J; bases unmatched to any gene: 3. This CDR3 region has 14 residues. CDR1 is SGDLS and CDR2 is YYNGEE in the germline V gene. CDR3: CASSVVGGGETQYF. CDR3 coding DNA: TGTGCCAGCAGCGTAGTGGGCGGGGGAGAGACCCAGTACTTC.

This clone has just a few counts. The V call is TRBV6-5, the J call TRBJ1-2; maybe TRBD1 (5 bases). The germline V gene encodes CDR1 MNHEY and CDR2 SVGAGI. With 0 bases removed from V and 2 bases from J, the gap between germline ends came to 7 bases. This CDR3 spans 14 amino acids. CDR3 amino acids: CASSYSAGNYGYTF. DNA for the CDR3: TGTGCCAGCAGTTACTCGGCAGGGAACTATGGCTACACCTTC.

This chain links TRBV6-5 with TRBJ1-5, with 9 nucleotides matching TRBD1. This CDR3 is built from 15 residues. J gave up 7 bases and V 5 bases, and 9 bases lay outside the gene matches. The germline gives CDR1 MNHEY, CDR2 SVGAGI. The CDR3 loop is CASSPTDRGNQPQHF. CDR3 nucleotides: TGTGCCAGCAGTCCTACCGACAGGGGGAACCAGCCCCAGCATTTT.

This chain joins TRBV5-1 and TRBJ2-7, with D unclear. V was clipped by 0 bases and J by 0 bases, with 7 bases between them. Germline V gene lookup returns CDR1 SGHRS and CDR2 YFSETQ. The CDR3 sequence is 14 residues long. This chain's CDR3 is CASSLDSSSYEQYF. The CDR3 DNA sequence: TGCGCCAGCAGCTTGGACTCTAGCTCCTACGAGCAGTACTTC.

V and J are TRBV2 and TRBJ2-7, with 9 bases matching TRBD2. CDR1 and CDR2 (germline): SNHLY, FYNNEI. The CDR3 has 14 amino acids. The J segment lost 2 bases and the V segment lost 7 bases, leaving 6 bases of the junction unmatched. CDR3 bases: TGTGCCAGCAATCGACTAGCGGATCCCTACGAGCAGTACTTC. Its protein product is CASNRLADPYEQYF.

DNA for the CDR3: TGTGCCAGCAGCCAAGGTCCACCGGGACAGGGACGCTCCCTCACCTACGAGCAGTACTTC. Translation gives CASSQGPPGQGRSLTYEQYF. This chain links TRBV4-2 with TRBJ2-7, with 9 bases matching TRBD1. From germline, CDR1 is LGHNA and CDR2 YNFKEQ. The V and J ends lost 1 base and 2 bases, in that order; junction bases with no gene match: 18. The CDR3 loop spans 20 amino acids.

V is TRBV7-9 and J is TRBJ2-6; D might be TRBD1 (6 bases). The length of the CDR3 is 16 residues. V lost 2 bases to trimming and J lost 4 bases, with 12 bases between them. Germline V lookup: CDR1 SEHNR, CDR2 FQNEAQ (reference sequence). The CDR3 loop is CASSLLAGVGANVLTF. The CDR3 region has the DNA TGTGCCAGCAGCTTACTGGCAGGGGTCGGGGCCAACGTCCTGACTTTC.

CDR3 region: CASSSGQFDTDTQYF. CDR3 in DNA: TGCGCCAGCAGCTCGGGACAGTTCGACACAGATACGCAGTATTTT. The rearrangement links TRBV5-1 to TRBJ2-3; 7 nucleotides match TRBD1. The junction had 6 bases not matched to a gene; V was cut back by 3 bases and J by 2 bases. The CDR3 runs to 15 residues. In germline, CDR1 is SGHRS, CDR2 YFSETQ.

The chain is built from TRBV5-4 and TRBJ2-5; 7 nucleotides agree with TRBD1. Germline CDR1 reads SGHNT; CDR2 reads YYREEE (reference sequence). This CDR3 region has 13 residues. V lost 3 bases, J lost 5 bases, and 4 bases stayed unmatched. The CDR3 region is CASSSQGTETQYF. CDR3 nucleotide sequence: TGTGCCAGCAGCTCACAGGGGACGGAGACCCAGTACTTC.

V usage is TRBV6-1 and J usage is TRBJ1-5, with TRBD1 matching over 7 bases. Trimming at V came to 9 bases and at J to 4 bases, leaving 3 bases not matched to a gene. The CDR3 runs 12 residues. Germline V gene sequence: CDR1 MNHNS, CDR2 SASEGT. The CDR3 loop is CASTGANQPQHF. CDR3 bases: TGTGCCAGTACAGGGGCGAATCAGCCCCAGCATTTT.

The chain carries TRBV28 and TRBJ2-6; D is perhaps TRBD2 (6 bases). CDR3 length: 16 residues. V dropped 7 bases and J dropped 0 bases, with 13 bases sitting between them. Germline-derived CDR1 and CDR2 are MDHEN and SYDVKM. CDR3 bases: TGTGCCAGCACTCCATCGGAGGGCTCTGGGGCCAACGTCCTGACTTTC. Translated, it gives CASTPSEGSGANVLTF.

The V call is TRBV20-1, the J call TRBJ2-7; D uncertain. CDR1 and CDR2 from the germline V gene are DFQATT and SNEGSKA (reference sequence). The CDR3 runs 11 residues. Trimming stripped 3 bases from V and 3 bases from J, with 6 bases between. The CDR3 coding sequence is TGCAGTGCTAGGCAGATCTACGAGCAGTACTTC. This sequence encodes CSARQIYEQYF.

This chain links TRBV9 with TRBJ2-3; possible D gene TRBD2, 5 bases. Deletions cut 0 bases from V and 7 bases from J, with 15 bases between. In germline, CDR1 is SGDLS, CDR2 YYNGEE. The CDR3 is made up of 15 amino acids. CDR3 DNA: TGTGCCAGCAGCGTAGCTCTGCCTAGCCTGCATACGCAGTATTTT. Protein: CASSVALPSLHTQYF.

This clone was observed a handful of times. The chain employs TRBV7-2 and TRBJ1-4, with 7 bases that match TRBD1. The germline CDR1 and CDR2 sequences are SGHTA and FQGNSA. The CDR3 extends over 14 amino acids. The junction had 1 base not matched to a gene; V was cut back by 0 bases and J by 6 bases. CDR3 coding DNA: TGTGCCAGCAGCTTAGCAGGGGGCGATGAAAAACTGTTTTTT. The encoded protein is CASSLAGGDEKLFF.

The genes are TRBV5-1 and TRBJ2-7, with TRBD2 identical over 7 bases. In germline, CDR1 is SGHRS, CDR2 YFSETQ. There are 13 residues in the CDR3. Trimming removed 1 base from V and 3 bases from J; junction bases left unmatched: 1. The CDR3 region is CASSLSSGYEQYF. The DNA of the CDR3 is TGCGCCAGCAGCTTGTCTAGCGGCTACGAGCAGTACTTC.

In this sample, this clone turned up a few times. The chain couples TRBV6-5 to TRBJ2-7; D may be TRBD1 (6 bases). The CDR3 sequence is 14 residues long. Germline V gene sequence: CDR1 MNHEY, CDR2 SVGAGI. The V gene lost 8 bases and the J gene lost 0 bases, with 14 bases spanning the gap. This CDR3 is CASARTASSYEQYF. The CDR3 nucleotides read TGTGCCAGCGCACGGACAGCCAGCTCCTACGAGCAGTACTTC.

This chain links TRBV25-1 with TRBJ2-1; the match to TRBD1 covers 8 bases. The V gene's germline CDR1 is MGHDK and CDR2 SYGVNS. The CDR3 spans 15 residues. V gave up 6 bases and J gave up 9 bases; unmatched junction bases: 13. DNA for the CDR3: TGTGCCAGCAGCAACCAGGGGGCGCGGTTGGGTGAGCAGTTCTTC. Amino acid sequence: CASSNQGARLGEQFF.

In its sample, this clone was seen once. This chain connects TRBV6-5 to TRBJ1-5, with D perhaps TRBD1 (5 bases). The CDR3 extends over 15 amino acids. The V gene's germline CDR1 is MNHEY and CDR2 SVGAGI. The V end was cut by 5 bases, the J end by 2 bases, with 13 bases between. The CDR3 coding sequence is TGTGCCAGCAGTCAGGCGGGGGACGGCAATCAGCCCCAGCATTTT. Protein sequence: CASSQAGDGNQPQHF.

The chain carries TRBV6-5 and TRBJ2-3; 7 bases align to TRBD2. The CDR3 runs 14 residues. Trimming cost V 6 bases and J 6 bases; bases outside gene matches: 9. Germline V gene lookup returns CDR1 MNHEY and CDR2 SVGAGI. The CDR3, as DNA: TGTGCCAGCAGCACCGGGGGTAGCGGGGATACGCAGTATTTT. This translates into CASSTGGSGDTQYF.